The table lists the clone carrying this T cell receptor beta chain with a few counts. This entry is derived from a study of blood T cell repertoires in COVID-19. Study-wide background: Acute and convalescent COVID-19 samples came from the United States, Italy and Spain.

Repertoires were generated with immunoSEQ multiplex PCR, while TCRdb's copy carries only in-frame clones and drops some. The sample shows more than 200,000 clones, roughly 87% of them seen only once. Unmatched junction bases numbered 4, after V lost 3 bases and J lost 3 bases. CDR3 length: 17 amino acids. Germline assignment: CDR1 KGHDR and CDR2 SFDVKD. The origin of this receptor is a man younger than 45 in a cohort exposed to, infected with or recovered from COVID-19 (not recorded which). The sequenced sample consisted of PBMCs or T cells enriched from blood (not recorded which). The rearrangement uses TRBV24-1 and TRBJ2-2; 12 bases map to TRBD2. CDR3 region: CATSDALAGGHTGELFF. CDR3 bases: TGTGCCACCAGTGATGCACTAGCGGGAGGTCACACCGGGGAGCTGTTTTTT.